This TCR beta chain originates from a study of graft-versus-host responses after intestinal transplantation. Study overall: Those transplanted obtained multivisceral, liver-intestinal, or isolated intestinal grafts. Tacrolimus and steroids were given for three to four years to all recipients after anti-thymocyte globulin induction.

The table came from immunoSEQ multiplex PCR; TCRdb's copy has only in-frame clones and leaves some out. Counted here are about 26,000 clones, 82% occurring once; the ten biggest clones make up 0.65% to 0.75%. V shed 10 bases, J shed 3 bases, and the junction held 15 bases outside the gene matches. Germline values: CDR1 MNHEY, CDR2 SMNVEV (reference sequence). The CDR3 spans 18 residues. Overall study findings and caveats: Detection of GvH clones occurred in recipient marrow, and some had their first appearance in ileum or blood. Allograft clonal ratios (graft-versus-host to host-versus-graft) were high in patients who had graft-donor T cell macrochimerism.

Concerning this clone: The antigen is not known.

Material: unstimulated CD4+ T cells sorted from spleen or lymph node cells, obtained before intestinal transplant. The chain combines TRBV27 with TRBJ1-4; 12 nucleotides match TRBD1. This clonotype originated in a human donor who received an intestinal transplant. The CDR3 sequence is CAILTGTGGVWPNEKLFF. In nucleotides, the CDR3 is TGTGCCATCTTAACCGGGACAGGGGGCGTGTGGCCTAATGAAAAACTGTTTTTT.